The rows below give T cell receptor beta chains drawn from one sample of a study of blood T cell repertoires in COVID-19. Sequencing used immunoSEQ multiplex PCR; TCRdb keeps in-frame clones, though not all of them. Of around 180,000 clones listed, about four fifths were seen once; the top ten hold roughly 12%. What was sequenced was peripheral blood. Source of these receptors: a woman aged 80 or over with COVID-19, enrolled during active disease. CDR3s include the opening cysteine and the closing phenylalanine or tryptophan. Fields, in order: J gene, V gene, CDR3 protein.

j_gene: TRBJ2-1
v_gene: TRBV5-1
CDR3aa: CASSLGLSNEQFF

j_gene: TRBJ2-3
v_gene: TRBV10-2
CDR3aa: CASRQTSGGADTQYF

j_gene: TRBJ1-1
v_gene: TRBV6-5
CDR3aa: CASSPTGVGVTEAFF

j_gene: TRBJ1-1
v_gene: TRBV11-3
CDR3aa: CASSLSSNTEAFF

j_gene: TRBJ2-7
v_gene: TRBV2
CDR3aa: CASSEINSSYEQYF

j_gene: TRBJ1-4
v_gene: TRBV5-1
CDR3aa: CASSWGQGTSGEKLFF

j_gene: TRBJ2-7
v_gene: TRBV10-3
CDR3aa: CAAMTGDSYEQYF

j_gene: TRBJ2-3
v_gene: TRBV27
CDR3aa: CASSFNRGQPDTQYF

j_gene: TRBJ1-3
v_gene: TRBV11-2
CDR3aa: CASSFSLQGPGNTIYF

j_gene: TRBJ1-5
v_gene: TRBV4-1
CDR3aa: CASSQVFVISNQPQHF

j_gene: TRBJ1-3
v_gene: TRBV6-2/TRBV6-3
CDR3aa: CASSYARRGSGNTIYF

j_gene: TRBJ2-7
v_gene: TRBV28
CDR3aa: CAKHGAPIRSYEQYF

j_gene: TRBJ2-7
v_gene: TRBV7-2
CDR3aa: CASSQAGGPPYEQYF

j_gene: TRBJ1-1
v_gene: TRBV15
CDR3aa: CATSRDRPGGHTEAFF

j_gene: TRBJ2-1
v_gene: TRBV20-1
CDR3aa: CSASDRTSSNEQFF

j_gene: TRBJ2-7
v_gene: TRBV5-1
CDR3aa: CASSVLTGGSSYEQYF

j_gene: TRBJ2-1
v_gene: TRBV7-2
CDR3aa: CASSLRLAGAGEQFF

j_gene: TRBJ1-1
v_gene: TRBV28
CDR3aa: CASRPRQTLNTEAFF

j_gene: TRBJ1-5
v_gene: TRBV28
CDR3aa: CASSPGYNQPQHF

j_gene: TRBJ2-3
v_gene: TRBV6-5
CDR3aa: CASSYSSGSRTDTQYF

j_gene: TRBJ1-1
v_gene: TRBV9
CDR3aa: CASSLTGTGGFGTEAFF

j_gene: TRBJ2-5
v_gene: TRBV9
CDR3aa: CASSVSVRAGGQETQYF

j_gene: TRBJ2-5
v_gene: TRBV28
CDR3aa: CASTNPGLAGRETQYF

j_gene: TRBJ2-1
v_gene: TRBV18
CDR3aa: CASSPARNEQFF

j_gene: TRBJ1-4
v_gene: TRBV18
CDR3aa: CASSSTGVNEKLFF

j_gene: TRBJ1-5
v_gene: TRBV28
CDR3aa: CASSLSGQGGLYRNQPQHF

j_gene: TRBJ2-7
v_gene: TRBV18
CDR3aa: CASSPGSYEQYF

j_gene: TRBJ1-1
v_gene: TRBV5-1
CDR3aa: CASSLGAENTEAFF

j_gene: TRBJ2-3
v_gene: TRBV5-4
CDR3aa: CASSPSGGATDTQYF

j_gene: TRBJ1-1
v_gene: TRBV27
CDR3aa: CASSFGQGDEAFF

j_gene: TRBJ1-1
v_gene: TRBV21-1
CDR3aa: CASSKGGNNTEAFF

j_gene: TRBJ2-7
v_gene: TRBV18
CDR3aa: CASSTGLLSYEQYF

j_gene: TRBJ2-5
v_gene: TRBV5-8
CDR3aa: CASSFSPAMETQYF

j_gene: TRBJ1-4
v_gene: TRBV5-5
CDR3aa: CASSLNPGQGYEKLFF